This T cell receptor beta chain derives from a study of graft-versus-host responses after intestinal transplantation. The overall study: Every transplant recipient was induced with anti-thymocyte globulin, then maintained on tacrolimus and steroids for approximately three years. Study findings and constraints: Across patients carrying graft-donor T cell macrochimerism, allografts held high graft-versus-host to host-versus-graft clonal ratios.

TCRdb keeps only in-frame clones here, not all; method: immunoSEQ multiplex PCR. The data show 50,000 to 75,000 clones, approximately 91% seen once. Points on this clone: No antigen is known for it.

This TCR came from a human donor who was the organ donor for an intestinal transplant. The material was unstimulated CD8+ T cells sorted from spleen or lymph node cells, obtained before transplant.

The CDR3 DNA sequence: TGTGCCAGTAGTATAAGTTGGAACAGGGGCGGAGAGACCCAGTACTTC. Translation gives CASSISWNRGGETQYF. The chain joins TRBV19 to TRBJ2-5, with 7 bases identical to TRBD1. In germline, CDR1 is LNHDA, CDR2 SQIVND (reference sequence). CDR3 size: 16 residues. The V segment lost 2 bases and the J segment 4 bases; nucleotides outside the gene matches: 10.